The text below deals with one T cell receptor beta chain. The antigen remains unidentified. The sample belongs to a study of blood T cells in healthy people across ages. Study-level information: In model experiments, template switching was able to capture about one barcoded beta molecule for every two T cells that were present.

Isolated per sample were at least 7 million PBMCs. Broader study findings: The lack of PBMC sorting stopped any conclusive naive versus antigen-experienced comparison. Investigators treated diversity estimates from one million T cells as underestimates.

Primers used in a second PCR of roughly 7 to 11 cycles were a sample-barcoded 5' primer and a J-beta primer mix. TCRdb called the 5' RACE reads again in MiXCR, with one record for every CDR3 protein. The sample gives 600,000 to 850,000 distinct CDR3 sequences, approximately 39% of which show up once; 20% to 25% is in the top ten. Germline V gives CDR1 MDHEN, CDR2 SYDVKM. V lost 5 bases to trimming and J lost 5 bases, with 15 bases between them. This CDR3 contains 14 residues. This receptor was identified in a woman aged 55 to 70 in good health. The V gene is TRBV28, the J gene TRBJ1-1; tentative D call: TRBD1 (5 bases). Sequencing was carried out using blood. The CDR3 region has the DNA TGTGCCAGCAGTGTAGTAAGGGGATGGACTGAAGCTTTCTTT. Its translation is CASSVVRGWTEAFF.